The 32 T cell receptor beta chains below all came from one sample that was sequenced in a study of Tregs in tolerant kidney transplant recipients (dated by TCRdb to 2018 to 2020). What the time point label conveys for this sample: blood sample drawn before combined kidney and bone marrow transplant. Library method: the immunoSEQ multiplex PCR assay. TCRdb stores this immuneACCESS table with in-frame sequences only. Part of the clones is absent; in the studies checked, under half of the shortfall reflects unresolved V genes, and no reason is known for the rest. The sample has around 78,000 clones on record, about 91% of them singletons. The biggest ten clones account for approximately 0.3% of the sample. The material sequenced was Tregs from blood, taken before the transplant. The receptors originated from a human donor who received a combined kidney and bone marrow transplant.

The chain combines TRBV4-1 with TRBJ2-7, with 9 bases lining up with TRBD2. The CDR3 loop spans 17 amino acids. CDR1 and CDR2 (germline): MGHRA, YSYEKL. J lost 4 bases, V lost 0 bases, and 10 bases had no gene match. CDR3 residues: CASSQDLRRSGRYEQYF. CDR3 coding DNA: TGCGCCAGCAGCCAAGATCTTCGGCGAAGCGGGAGGTACGAGCAGTACTTC.

V gene TRBV5-1 combines with J gene TRBJ2-3; D not certain. CDR3 size: 15 residues. Trimming left V 0 bases short and J 0 bases short, with 8 bases between. The germline V gene has CDR1 SGHRS and CDR2 YFSETQ. DNA of the CDR3: TGCGCCAGCAGCTTGGTGGCGGTTAGCACAGATACGCAGTATTTT. Translating it yields CASSLVAVSTDTQYF.

The rearrangement uses TRBV28 and TRBJ1-2, with 8 bases that match TRBD1. This CDR3 comprises 16 residues. Germline lookup yields CDR1 MDHEN and CDR2 SYDVKM. Trimming at V came to 6 bases and at J to 3 bases, leaving 12 bases not matched to a gene. CDR3 sequence reads: CASSPSGTGGYYGYTF. The CDR3 nucleotides are TGTGCCAGCAGCCCTTCCGGGACAGGTGGTTACTATGGCTACACCTTC.

The gene calls are TRBV9 and TRBJ2-7; D is undetermined. Germline CDR1 and CDR2: SGDLS and YYNGEE. V was cut by 4 bases and J by 1 base, with 18 bases left in between. CDR3 length: 16 amino acids. CDR3 sequence (DNA): TGTGCCAGCAGCAACCGAGGACCAGCAGATTCCTACGAGCAGTACTTC. Its translation: CASSNRGPADSYEQYF.

The rearrangement links TRBV11-1 to TRBJ2-1; 10 bases map to TRBD2. CDR1 is SGHAT, CDR2 FQDESV, per germline (reference sequence). The CDR3 has 15 amino acids. V shed 5 bases and J 7 bases; nucleotides not matched to a gene: 8. CDR3: CASSDPRTSGNEQFF. The CDR3 DNA reads as TGTGCCAGCAGCGACCCTAGGACTAGCGGAAATGAGCAGTTCTTC. Supplemented by reference TRBV11-1 and TRBJ2-1, the full variable domain reads EAEVAQSPRYKITEKSQAVAFWCDPISGHATLYWYRQILGQGPELLVQFQDESVVDDSQLPKDRFSAERLKGVDSTLKIQPAELGDSAMYLCASSDPRTSGNEQFFGPGTRLTVL.

The chain is built from TRBV11-1 and TRBJ2-3; 14 bases are shared with TRBD2. The CDR3 has 18 residues. V shed 5 bases and J 5 bases; nucleotides not matched to a gene: 12. The germline gives CDR1 SGHAT, CDR2 FQDESV (reference sequence). The CDR3 DNA reads TGTGCCAGCAGCAGGGGACTAGCGGGAGTTATATTCAAAGATACGCAGTATTTT. The encoded protein is CASSRGLAGVIFKDTQYF.

This clone was recorded a few times. The genes are TRBV10-3 and TRBJ2-1; 9 nucleotides match TRBD1. The germline V gene has CDR1 ENHRY and CDR2 SYGVKD. This CDR3 is 14 amino acids long. J lost 13 bases, V lost 1 base, and 8 bases had no gene match. The DNA for the CDR3 is TGTGCCATCAGTGAGTGGGCTGGGACAGGGAGTCAGTTCTTC. This translates into CAISEWAGTGSQFF.

The rearrangement joins TRBV11-2 to TRBJ2-7; TRBD2 agrees at 11 bases. The V and J ends lost 7 bases and 4 bases, in that order; junction bases with no gene match: 3. Looked up from germline, CDR1 is SGHAT and CDR2 is FQNNGV. The CDR3 contains 13 residues. This CDR3 reads CASKTSGVYEQYF. CDR3 DNA: TGTGCCAGCAAGACTAGCGGGGTATACGAGCAGTACTTC.

The rearrangement uses TRBV19 and TRBJ1-1; D is ambiguous. Germline CDR1 reads LNHDA; CDR2 reads SQIVND (reference sequence). The CDR3 runs to 12 residues. V was pared by 4 bases and J by 6 bases, with 9 bases between. The CDR3 region is CASSNQIAEAFF. In nucleotides, the CDR3 is TGTGCCAGTAGTAACCAAATCGCTGAAGCTTTCTTT. The variable domain in full, completed from reference TRBV19 and TRBJ1-1, reads DGGITQSPKYLFRKEGQNVTLSCEQNLNHDAMYWYRQDPGQGLRLIYYSQIVNDFQKGDIAEGYSVSREKKESFPLTVTSAQKNPTAFYLCASSNQIAEAFFGQGTRLTVV.

V and J are TRBV4-2 and TRBJ2-1; D may match TRBD1 or TRBD2 (6 bases each). V lost 0 bases, J lost 1 base, and 19 bases lay in between. The CDR3 totals 19 residues. Per germline, CDR1 LGHNA and CDR2 YNFKEQ. The CDR3 DNA is TGTGCCAGCAGCCAAGATCTAAACGCCGGGGGCCAATCCTACAATGAGCAGTTCTTC. Translation: CASSQDLNAGGQSYNEQFF.

This chain uses TRBV6-5 with TRBJ1-1; D is undetermined. The germline V and J ends were trimmed by 2 bases and 7 bases, with 8 bases remaining between them. From germline, CDR1 is MNHEY and CDR2 SVGAGI. The CDR3 extends over 12 amino acids. The CDR3 reads CASSYVGDEAFF. The DNA for the CDR3 is TGTGCCAGCAGTTACGTGGGAGATGAAGCTTTCTTT.

The V gene is TRBV30, the J gene TRBJ2-7; tentatively, D is TRBD1 (5 bases). Germline CDR1 GTSNPN, CDR2 SVGIG (reference sequence). This CDR3 is 12 amino acids long. V lost 1 base, J lost 4 bases, and 8 bases lay in between. The CDR3 sequence is CAWSANRYEQYF. The CDR3 DNA follows: TGTGCCTGGAGTGCTAACAGGTACGAGCAGTACTTC.

V is TRBV28 and J is TRBJ1-5; D is undetermined. Germline CDR1 is MDHEN and CDR2 is SYDVKM. The CDR3 is 12 amino acids. The V and J ends lost 5 bases and 7 bases respectively, with 9 bases between them. The CDR3 DNA follows: TGTGCCAGCAGTGCCGGAGGACAGCCCCAGCATTTT. This gives the protein CASSAGGQPQHF.

V gene TRBV5-1 combines with J gene TRBJ2-7, with D possibly matching TRBD1 (5 bases). With 4 bases removed from V and 3 bases from J, the gap between germline ends came to 11 bases. The CDR3 loop spans 13 amino acids. The V gene's germline CDR1 is SGHRS and CDR2 YFSETQ. This CDR3 is CASSQGSNYEQYF. In DNA form, the CDR3 reads TGCGCCAGCAGCCAGGGTTCCAACTACGAGCAGTACTTC. The full variable domain, completed using reference TRBV5-1 and TRBJ2-7, is KAGVTQTPRYLIKTRGQQVTLSCSPISGHRSVSWYQQTPGQGLQFLFEYFSETQRNKGNFPGRFSGRQFSNSRSEMNVSTLELGDSALYLCASSQGSNYEQYFGPGTRLTVT.

The chain couples TRBV4-2 to TRBJ2-4; 8 positions match TRBD2. The germline CDR1 and CDR2 sequences are LGHNA and YNFKEQ. The V gene end was trimmed by 1 base and the J gene end by 3 bases; junction bases not matched to a gene: 8. CDR3 length: 17 residues. The CDR3 region is CASSQGGAGEDKNIQYF. The CDR3, as DNA: TGTGCCAGCAGCCAAGGAGGAGCGGGAGAAGACAAAAACATTCAGTACTTC.

J is TRBJ2-7 and V is TRBV5-1; D is possibly TRBD1 (5 bases). CDR1 and CDR2 (germline): SGHRS, YFSETQ. V dropped 2 bases and J dropped 5 bases, with 11 bases sitting between them. CDR3 size: 13 residues. CDR3 nucleotides: TGCGCCAGCAGCTTAGGGCAGGGCAACGAGCAGTACTTC. It is translated as CASSLGQGNEQYF.

The chain joins TRBV28 to TRBJ1-2; 8 bases agree with TRBD1. Trimming cost V 5 bases and J 10 bases; bases outside gene matches: 21. Germline lookup yields CDR1 MDHEN and CDR2 SYDVKM. The CDR3 length is 17 residues. Here the CDR3 DNA reads TGTGCCAGCAGTGTGACTCAGGGGGCGAGAGGGGATATGTCCTACACCTTC. Translation: CASSVTQGARGDMSYTF.

The V call is TRBV27, the J call TRBJ2-4; TRBD2 matches at 12 bases. Germline assignment: CDR1 MNHEY and CDR2 SMNVEV (reference sequence). The CDR3 is made up of 14 amino acids. J was trimmed by 6 bases and V by 4 bases; bases with no gene match: 1. CDR3: CASSSGLAGNIQYF. As DNA, the CDR3 is TGTGCCAGCAGTTCGGGACTAGCGGGAAACATTCAGTACTTC.

The CDR3 bases are TGTGCCAGCAGCTTAGGCGGGAGCTGGAACAATGAGCAGTTCTTC. This translates into CASSLGGSWNNEQFF. The gene calls are TRBV7-2 and TRBJ2-1; TRBD2 agrees at 7 bases. The CDR3 is 15 residues long. With V trimmed by 1 base and J by 5 bases, 5 bases remained unmatched. Germline V gene data show CDR1 as SGHTA and CDR2 as FQGNSA.

The J gene is TRBJ2-1, the V gene TRBV2, with D tentatively TRBD2 (6 bases). The V gene lost 6 bases and the J gene lost 4 bases, with 16 bases spanning the gap. CDR1 is SNHLY and CDR2 is FYNNEI in the germline V gene. The CDR3 is 15 residues long. The CDR3 region is CASSLEGRFYNEQFF. The CDR3 DNA sequence: TGTGCCAGCAGCTTGGAGGGCCGGTTTTACAATGAGCAGTTCTTC.

CDR3 sequence (DNA): TGTGCCAGCAGTGGCCGGACAGGGGGCGACACCGGGGAGCTGTTTTTT. The encoded protein is CASSGRTGGDTGELFF. The chain has TRBV27 and TRBJ2-2; the match to TRBD1 covers 11 bases. Trimming removed 5 bases from V and 3 bases from J; junction bases left unmatched: 5. The CDR3 is 16 amino acids. Germline-derived CDR1 and CDR2 are MNHEY and SMNVEV (reference sequence).

This clone has a handful of counts. This rearrangement joins TRBV19 to TRBJ1-5; a possible D gene is TRBD1 (5 bases). The V gene lost 3 bases and the J gene lost 0 bases, with 15 bases spanning the gap. Germline V gene data show CDR1 as LNHDA and CDR2 as SQIVND (reference sequence). The CDR3 is 17 residues long. This CDR3 reads CASSIFRAPYSNQPQHF. CDR3 bases: TGTGCCAGTAGTATTTTCAGGGCCCCATATAGCAATCAGCCCCAGCATTTT.

This chain joins TRBV5-5 and TRBJ2-7; 11 bases line up with TRBD2. The CDR3 is 17 residues long. Looked up from germline, CDR1 is SGHKS and CDR2 is YYEKEE (reference sequence). Trimming at V came to 0 bases and at J to 0 bases, leaving 5 bases not matched to a gene. DNA for the CDR3: TGTGCCAGCAGCTTGGGAGGACTAGCGGGCATCTCCTACGAGCAGTACTTC. It translates to CASSLGGLAGISYEQYF.

Turning to this clone: A junction end diverges from the germline sequence, so it may reflect a read error. J is TRBJ1-1 and V is TRBV5-1; tentatively, D is TRBD1 (6 bases). This CDR3 is built from 16 residues. Germline V CDR1 and CDR2: SGHRS, YFSETQ. The CDR3 sequence is CASSLAKGQMNTEACF. The CDR3 DNA reads TGCGCCAGCAGCTTGGCCAAGGGACAAATGAACACTGAAGCTTGCTTT.

The chain combines TRBV6-1 with TRBJ1-2; perhaps TRBD1 as D (5 bases). CDR1 is MNHNS and CDR2 is SASEGT in the germline V gene. The CDR3 consists of 14 residues. Between the trimmed V and J ends, which lost 6 bases and 2 bases, there was a span of 13 bases. The CDR3 loop reads CASRKTAGNYGYTF. The DNA for the CDR3 is TGTGCCAGCAGAAAGACAGCTGGGAACTATGGCTACACCTTC.

The chain joins TRBV2 to TRBJ2-7; 10 positions match TRBD2. After removal of 4 bases from V and 1 base from J, the junction contained 4 bases not matched to a gene. In germline, CDR1 is SNHLY, CDR2 FYNNEI. The CDR3 runs to 15 residues. This chain's CDR3 is CASSGRTSGSYEQYF. CDR3 DNA: TGTGCCAGCAGTGGTCGGACTAGCGGTTCCTACGAGCAGTACTTC.

The chain combines TRBV21-1 with TRBJ1-5; the DNA was not used to check the table's D call, TRBD1. TRBV21-1 is a pseudogene. The CDR3 sequence is 16 residues long. CDR3 coding DNA: TGTGCCAGCAGCAGTTCCCGATCAGGGGGCATTCAGCCCCAGCATTTT. It translates to CASSSSRSGGIQPQHF.

The V call is TRBV19, the J call TRBJ2-2; 8 bases agree with TRBD1. After removal of 3 bases from V and 1 base from J, the junction contained 4 bases not matched to a gene. CDR3 size: 16 residues. Germline CDR1 reads LNHDA; CDR2 reads SQIVND (reference sequence). The chain's CDR3 is CASSIRGQVNTGELFF. For the CDR3, the DNA is TGTGCCAGTAGTATCAGGGGGCAGGTGAACACCGGGGAGCTGTTTTTT.

The gene calls are TRBV9 and TRBJ1-3, with D possibly being TRBD1 (6 bases). The V gene's germline CDR1 is SGDLS and CDR2 YYNGEE. The CDR3 covers 14 residues. V was cut by 7 bases and J by 1 base, with 12 bases left in between. CDR3 sequence: CASEKGDSGNTIYF. Here the CDR3 DNA reads TGTGCCAGCGAAAAGGGGGATTCTGGAAACACCATATATTTT.

The rearrangement joins TRBV5-1 to TRBJ1-2, with TRBD1 matching over 9 bases. The CDR3 runs 15 residues. Unmatched junction bases numbered 9, after V lost 4 bases and J lost 5 bases. Germline V gene sequence: CDR1 SGHRS, CDR2 YFSETQ. In DNA, the CDR3 is TGCGCCAGCAGCCCCTGGACAGGGGCAACTTATGGCTACACCTTC. Protein sequence: CASSPWTGATYGYTF. The whole variable domain, filled in from reference TRBV5-1 and TRBJ1-2, reads KAGVTQTPRYLIKTRGQQVTLSCSPISGHRSVSWYQQTPGQGLQFLFEYFSETQRNKGNFPGRFSGRQFSNSRSEMNVSTLELGDSALYLCASSPWTGATYGYTFGSGTRLTVV.

V gene TRBV6-1 combines with J gene TRBJ2-7; 8 nucleotides match TRBD1. CDR3 length equals 15 residues. Trimming cost V 6 bases and J 3 bases; bases outside gene matches: 10. Germline V gene sequence: CDR1 MNHNS, CDR2 SASEGT. This CDR3 is CASRKIQGVFYEQYF. In nucleotides, the CDR3 is TGTGCCAGCAGGAAGATACAGGGGGTTTTCTACGAGCAGTACTTC.

V and J are TRBV5-1 and TRBJ1-5; no clear D gene. V was pared by 2 bases and J by 9 bases, with 12 bases between. The CDR3 covers 13 residues. From germline, CDR1 is SGHRS and CDR2 YFSETQ. This CDR3 reads CASSLNEEGPQHF. In DNA, the CDR3 is TGCGCCAGCAGCTTAAACGAAGAAGGGCCCCAGCATTTT.